The entry below gives a single T cell receptor (beta chain) sequence along with its context. This clone was found a few times. The clone's antigen remains unknown. No qualities accompany the bases; no much larger clone lies one base away. The sample comes from a study of lymphopenia after photon versus proton radiotherapy (dated 2019 in TCRdb). At the level of the whole study: The study compared the immunological effects of photon versus proton radiation therapy in patients with gastrointestinal tumors who developed high-grade lymphopenia. The 20 patients in the cohort had gastrointestinal tumors, were treated with either photon or proton therapy, and subsequently developed lymphopenia. The goal of the study was to characterize the differences between the two radiation modalities in how they affect the immune system.

Deletion took 4 bases off V and 8 bases off J, with a span of 18 bases between the germline ends. From its cysteine to its phenylalanine, the CDR3 spans 14 amino acids. Left in the record is the CDR3 DNA by itself, 42 bases read in frame from the first base. CDR1 and CDR2, looked up from the germline V gene (reference sequence), are GTSNPN and SVGIG. Here is what the overall study found, with its caveats: Across the cohort, a larger post-nadir drop in TCR diversity was inversely correlated with overall survival time among patients who died. The survival association was examined only in patients who died, and the authors described better survival with proton therapy as a possibility, not as a demonstrated result. Once the lymphocyte count had reached its nadir, the repertoires of photon-treated patients showed oligoclonal expansion, particularly of CD8+ Temra cells, and this expansion drove the decline in diversity. Relative stability during treatment was observed in proton-treated patients, whereas loss of naive T cells and TCR diversity and gain of effector/memory populations were observed in photon-treated patients.

Receptor libraries were prepared by the immunoSEQ multiplex PCR assay. Alongside multiparametric flow cytometry, deep sequencing of rearranged TCR beta loci was used to profile the T cell repertoires. TCRdb retrieved this table from immuneACCESS and kept in-frame rearrangements only. Not all clones are present; in checked studies, unresolved V genes account for under half, and no reason is known for the remainder. The sample table holds around 63,000 clones, of which around 87% were seen once. The ten largest account for less than 14% of the sample. The source is a man older than 75 with esophageal cancer. The chain is encoded by TRBV30 joined to TRBJ2-1; a tentative D call is TRBD1 (5 bases match). The specimen comprised peripheral blood, sampled from a patient treated with proton-based radiotherapy. The base sequence is TGTGCCTGGAAGGGGCGGACCCCGCCCTATGAGCAGTTCTTC. This codes for CAWKGRTPPYEQFF.